This TCR beta chain is drawn from a study of T cell clonality in common variable immunodeficiency. This clone was counted many times. Its antigen remains unknown. The read terminates 3 residues ahead of where the CDR3 ends, so the germline J gene completes it. Control and CVID samples contributed equal amounts of genomic DNA. Some clones are missing from TCRdb's copy, which holds only in-frame ones; the method was immunoSEQ multiplex PCR. The sample has about 19,000 clones, none seen only once. Per germline, CDR1 LGHNA and CDR2 YNFKEQ. The CDR3 consists of 13 residues. V lost 1 base, J lost 6 bases, and 2 bases stayed unmatched. Study-level results: CVID subjects showed higher TCRbeta clonality than healthy controls. Common variable immunodeficiency TCR beta sequences reportedly had fewer deletions and N-nucleotide insertions.

This clonotype originated in a human donor with common variable immunodeficiency. The sequenced material came from peripheral blood mononuclear cells. The rearrangement links TRBV4-2 to TRBJ1-2, with TRBD1 matching over 7 bases. The CDR3 DNA, read in part, is TGTGCCAGCAGCCAAGGACAGGGTGATGGC. Translation: CASSQGQGDG. The complete CDR3 sequence is CASSQGQGDGYTF.